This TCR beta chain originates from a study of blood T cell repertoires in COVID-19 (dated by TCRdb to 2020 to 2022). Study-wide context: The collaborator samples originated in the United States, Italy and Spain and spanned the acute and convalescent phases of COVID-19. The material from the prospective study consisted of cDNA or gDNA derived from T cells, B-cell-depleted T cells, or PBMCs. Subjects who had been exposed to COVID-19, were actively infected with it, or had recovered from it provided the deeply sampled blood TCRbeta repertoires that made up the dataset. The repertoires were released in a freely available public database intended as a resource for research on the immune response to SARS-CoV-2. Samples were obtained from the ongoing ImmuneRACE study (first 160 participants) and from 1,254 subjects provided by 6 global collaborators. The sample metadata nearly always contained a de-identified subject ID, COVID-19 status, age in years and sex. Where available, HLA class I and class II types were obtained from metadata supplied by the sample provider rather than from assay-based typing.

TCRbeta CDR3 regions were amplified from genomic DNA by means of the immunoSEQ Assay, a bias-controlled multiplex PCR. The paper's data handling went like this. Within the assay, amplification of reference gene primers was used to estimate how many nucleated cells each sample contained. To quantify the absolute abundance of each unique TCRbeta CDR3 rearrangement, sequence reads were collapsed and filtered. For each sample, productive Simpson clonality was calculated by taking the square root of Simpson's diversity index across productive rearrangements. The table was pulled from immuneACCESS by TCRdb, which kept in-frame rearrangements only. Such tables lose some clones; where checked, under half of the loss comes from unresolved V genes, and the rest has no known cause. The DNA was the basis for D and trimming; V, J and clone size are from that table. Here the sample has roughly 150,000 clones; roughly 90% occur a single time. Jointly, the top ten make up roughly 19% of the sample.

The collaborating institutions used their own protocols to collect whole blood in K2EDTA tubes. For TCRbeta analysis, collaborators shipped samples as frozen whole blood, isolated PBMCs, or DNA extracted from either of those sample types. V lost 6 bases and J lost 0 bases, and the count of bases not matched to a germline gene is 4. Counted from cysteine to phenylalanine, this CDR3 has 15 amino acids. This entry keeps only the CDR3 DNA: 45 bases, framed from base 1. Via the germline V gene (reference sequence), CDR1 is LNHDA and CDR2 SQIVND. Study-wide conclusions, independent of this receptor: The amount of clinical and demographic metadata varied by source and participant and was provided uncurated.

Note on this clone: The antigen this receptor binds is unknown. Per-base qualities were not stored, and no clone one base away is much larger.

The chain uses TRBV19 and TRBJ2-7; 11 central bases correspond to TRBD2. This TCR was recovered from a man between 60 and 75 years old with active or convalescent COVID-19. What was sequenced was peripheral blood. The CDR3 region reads CASSPLAGVSYEQYF. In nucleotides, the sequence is TGTGCCAGTAGCCCACTAGCGGGAGTCTCCTACGAGCAGTACTTC.